The present T cell receptor beta chain was sequenced within a study of cytomegalovirus exposure and HLA in healthy donors. The PCR used 60 Vbeta and 13 Jbeta primers. Libraries were prepared by immunoSEQ multiplex PCR; TCRdb keeps only in-frame clonotypes and omits some of them. The table has some 150,000 clones, 65% to 85% seen once. CDR3 length: 14 residues. V was shortened by 7 bases and J by 7 bases, with 16 bases between the two germline ends. This sequence originates from a man between 60 and 75 years old in good health and CMV-seronegative. The chain has TRBV6-7 and TRBJ2-2; perhaps TRBD1 as D (5 bases). TRBV6-7 is filed as an ORF, its function uncertain. Source material: PBMCs. This CDR3 is CASIPKGSDGELFF. CDR3 nucleotides: TGTGCCAGCATCCCGAAGGGGTCGGACGGGGAGCTGTTTTTT.